The 13 T cell receptor beta chains below all came from one sample that was sequenced in a study of CD8+ T cells in alopecia areata. Described treatment: oral pan-JAK inhibitor, 5-10 mg twice daily. After isolation, RNA underwent reverse transcription to generate cDNA as the sequencing template. Using immunoSEQ multiplex PCR, the repertoire was profiled, and TCRdb retains in-frame clones only, with some absent. The sample yields 200,000 to 250,000 clones, roughly two fifths seen once. The source material was CD4+ T cells sorted from blood, sampled between weeks 30 and 35, from a patient treated with tofacitinib. All receptors derive from a human donor with alopecia areata.

This clone was counted many times. This chain connects TRBV19 to TRBJ1-3; D not resolved. Between the trimmed V and J ends, which lost 4 bases and 0 bases, there was a span of 13 bases. This CDR3 has 16 residues. Germline CDR1 reads LNHDA; CDR2 reads SQIVND (reference sequence). Here the CDR3 reads CASSTGILGSGNTIYF. The DNA of the CDR3 is TGTGCCAGTAGTACAGGTATCCTGGGCTCTGGAAACACCATATATTTT. The variable domain in full, completed from reference TRBV19 and TRBJ1-3, reads DGGITQSPKYLFRKEGQNVTLSCEQNLNHDAMYWYRQDPGQGLRLIYYSQIVNDFQKGDIAEGYSVSREKKESFPLTVTSAQKNPTAFYLCASSTGILGSGNTIYFGEGSWLTVV.

The chain combines TRBV30 with TRBJ1-2; no definite D call. The V gene's germline CDR1 is GTSNPN and CDR2 SVGIG (reference sequence). The ends were cut back, 4 bases at V and 4 bases at J, with 10 bases in the middle. CDR3 length: 12 residues. The CDR3 coding sequence is TGTGCCTGGACCCGGAATGTCTATGGCTACACCTTC. This translates into CAWTRNVYGYTF. Supplemented by reference TRBV30 and TRBJ1-2, the full variable domain reads SQTIHQWPATLVQPVGSPLSLECTVEGTSNPNLYWYRQAAGRGLQLLFYSVGIGQISSEVPQNLSASRPQDRQFILSSKKLLLSDSGFYLCAWTRNVYGYTFGSGTRLTVV.

This clone was seen a handful of times. The CDR3 DNA sequence: TGCAGCGTTTCCGACAGGGTGGACCACGAGCAGTACTTC. Its protein product is CSVSDRVDHEQYF. This chain joins TRBV29-1 and TRBJ2-7, with 7 bases matching TRBD1. Germline lookup yields CDR1 SQVTM and CDR2 ANQGSEA. The V segment lost 5 bases and the J segment 5 bases; nucleotides outside the gene matches: 9. This CDR3 spans 13 amino acids.

This clone was recorded many times. V gene TRBV23-1 combines with J gene TRBJ1-2, with unresolved D. TRBV23-1 is placed among ORFs of uncertain function. V lost 1 base, J lost 5 bases, and 11 bases lay in between. This CDR3 is built from 14 residues. CDR3 DNA: TGCGCCAGCAGTCAATGGAGGCAGGAATATGGCTACACCTTC. It is translated as CASSQWRQEYGYTF.

The sample holds a few counts of this clone. J is TRBJ1-5 and V is TRBV11-2, with D uncertain. Germline CDR1 reads SGHAT; CDR2 reads FQNNGV. With 0 bases removed from V and 9 bases from J, the gap between germline ends came to 6 bases. The CDR3 totals 12 residues. CDR3: CASSLDLGPQHF. The CDR3 DNA reads TGTGCCAGCAGCTTAGATCTGGGGCCCCAGCATTTT.

The genes are TRBV7-8 and TRBJ1-1; no clear D. This CDR3 comprises 14 residues. Between the trimmed V and J ends, which lost 1 base and 5 bases, there was a span of 11 bases. The V gene's germline CDR1 is SGHVS and CDR2 FQNEAQ. The CDR3 is CASSLGQAGTEAFF. The CDR3, as DNA: TGTGCCAGCAGCTTAGGTCAGGCGGGGACTGAAGCTTTCTTT.

This chain links TRBV11-3 with TRBJ2-3; D is uncertain. From germline, CDR1 is SGHNT and CDR2 YENEEA. The CDR3 is made up of 15 amino acids. Trimming pared 1 base from V and 0 bases from J, leaving 8 bases between. The CDR3 loop reads CASSLGPQSTDTQYF. CDR3 bases: TGTGCCAGCAGCTTAGGCCCTCAGAGCACAGATACGCAGTATTTT.

The chain is built from TRBV29-1 and TRBJ1-2, with 9 bases identical to TRBD1. The trim removed 3 bases at V and 5 bases at J, leaving 4 bases unmatched. Germline V gene data show CDR1 as SQVTM and CDR2 as ANQGSEA. The CDR3 spans 13 residues. The CDR3 region is CSVERGQGYGYTF. In DNA, the CDR3 is TGCAGCGTTGAGAGGGGACAGGGATATGGCTACACCTTC.

The V gene is TRBV9, the J gene TRBJ2-1; D unclear. Germline values: CDR1 SGDLS, CDR2 YYNGEE. CDR3 length: 13 amino acids. Between the trimmed V and J ends, which lost 0 bases and 4 bases, there was a span of 5 bases. CDR3 nucleotides: TGTGCCAGCAGCGTAGCTCTGTACAATGAGCAGTTCTTC. Amino acid sequence: CASSVALYNEQFF. The full variable domain, completed using reference TRBV9 and TRBJ2-1, is DSGVTQTPKHLITATGQRVTLRCSPRSGDLSVYWYQQSLDQGLQFLIQYYNGEERAKGNILERFSAQQFPDLHSELNLSSLELGDSALYFCASSVALYNEQFFGPGTRLTVL.

This clone was recorded a few times. The chain employs TRBV4-1 and TRBJ2-4; D ambiguous. The CDR3 is made up of 15 amino acids. Germline V gene sequence: CDR1 MGHRA, CDR2 YSYEKL. Deletions cut 3 bases from V and 0 bases from J, with 9 bases between. Written as DNA, the CDR3 is TGCGCCAGCAGCCATCTCTCCTTAGCCAAAAACATTCAGTACTTC. It encodes CASSHLSLAKNIQYF.

This clone has just a few counts. J is TRBJ2-7 and V is TRBV5-6; 7 nucleotides line up with TRBD1. Looked up from germline, CDR1 is SGHDT and CDR2 is YYEEEE. V lost 4 bases to trimming and J lost 6 bases; unmatched junction nucleotides: 7. The length of the CDR3 is 13 residues. The CDR3: CASSRYDRAEQYF. As DNA, the CDR3 is TGTGCCAGCAGCCGCTATGACAGGGCCGAGCAGTACTTC.

This clone has only a few counts. The chain joins TRBV19 to TRBJ1-2; 8 bases fit TRBD1. The ends lost 5 bases at V and 4 bases at J; junction bases unmatched: 9. Germline V gene sequence: CDR1 LNHDA, CDR2 SQIVND (reference sequence). This CDR3 contains 15 residues. CDR3 residues: CASSQPGQVLYGYTF. The CDR3, as DNA: TGTGCCAGTAGTCAACCGGGACAGGTGCTCTATGGCTACACCTTC.

This chain links TRBV7-6 with TRBJ2-3; D is perhaps TRBD1 or TRBD2 (5 bases each). This CDR3 spans 14 amino acids. V lost 5 bases and J lost 0, with 9 bases in between. The germline V gene encodes CDR1 SGHVS and CDR2 FNYEAQ. CDR3: CASSRGQSTDTQYF. The CDR3 DNA reads TGTGCCAGCAGCCGGGGCCAGAGCACAGATACGCAGTATTTT.